The 14 T cell receptor beta chains below come from one sample, sequenced in a study of cytomegalovirus exposure and HLA in healthy donors. The study ran its PCR with 60 Vbeta and 13 Jbeta primers. Only in-frame clones appear in the TCRdb table, and some are missing; sequencing was by immunoSEQ multiplex PCR. The sample holds under 150,000 clones, around four fifths seen once. The sequenced material came from PBMCs. These receptors all stem from a middle-aged man in good health and CMV-seronegative.

The chain recombines TRBV5-1 with TRBJ2-1; 11 bases agree with TRBD2. The V gene end was trimmed by 3 bases and the J gene end by 8 bases; junction bases not matched to a gene: 7. This CDR3 spans 15 amino acids. In germline, CDR1 is SGHRS, CDR2 YFSETQ. The CDR3 protein is CASSSLAGVLDEQFF. The DNA of the CDR3 is TGCGCCAGCAGCTCACTAGCGGGGGTCCTCGATGAGCAGTTCTTC. Using reference TRBV5-1 and TRBJ2-1 for the parts outside the CDR3, the full variable domain is KAGVTQTPRYLIKTRGQQVTLSCSPISGHRSVSWYQQTPGQGLQFLFEYFSETQRNKGNFPGRFSGRQFSNSRSEMNVSTLELGDSALYLCASSSLAGVLDEQFFGPGTRLTVL.

CDR3 amino acids: CASSLDSRYEQYF. In DNA form, the CDR3 reads TGTGCCAGCAGCTTGGATAGCCGCTACGAGCAGTACTTC. V usage is TRBV5-4 and J usage is TRBJ2-7; D gene ambiguous. V was trimmed by 0 bases and J by 3 bases, leaving 7 bases between them. The CDR3 contains 13 residues. The germline V gene encodes CDR1 SGHNT and CDR2 YYREEE (reference sequence).

With regard to this clone: The sample has other DNA sequences that encode this CDR3 too. The chain is built from TRBV5-6 and TRBJ2-1; TRBD1 matches at 7 bases. The CDR3 sequence is 16 residues long. Looked up from germline, CDR1 is SGHDT and CDR2 is YYEEEE. The V and J ends lost 3 bases and 3 bases, in that order; junction bases with no gene match: 9. The CDR3 coding sequence is TGTGCCAGCAGCTCTGGACAGGCCAAACGCTACAATGAGCAGTTCTTC. It specifies CASSSGQAKRYNEQFF. Looking up the rest from reference TRBV5-6 and TRBJ2-1 gives the full variable domain: DAGVTQSPTHLIKTRGQQVTLRCSPKSGHDTVSWYQQALGQGPQFIFQYYEEEERQRGNFPDRFSGHQFPNYSSELNVNALLLGDSALYLCASSSGQAKRYNEQFFGPGTRLTVL.

The gene calls are TRBV5-1 and TRBJ2-5; no reliable D call. CDR3 size: 14 residues. Trimming pared 0 bases from V and 0 bases from J, leaving 6 bases between. The germline V gene encodes CDR1 SGHRS and CDR2 YFSETQ. This CDR3 is CASSLAADQETQYF. CDR3 bases: TGCGCCAGCAGCTTGGCTGCAGACCAAGAGACCCAGTACTTC.

This clone appeared a few times. The gene calls are TRBV4-3 and TRBJ2-1; 7 bases are shared with TRBD2. J lost 1 base, V lost 4 bases, and 10 bases had no gene match. The CDR3 length is 17 residues. Germline assignment: CDR1 LGHNA and CDR2 YSLEER. Here the CDR3 DNA reads TGCGCCAGCAGCCCTGGGGTTGCGGGGGAATCCTACAATGAGCAGTTCTTC. Translating gives CASSPGVAGESYNEQFF.

This sequence joins TRBV6-1 and TRBJ1-2; maybe TRBD1 (6 bases). V dropped 2 bases and J dropped 0 bases, with 10 bases sitting between them. The CDR3 runs 15 residues. CDR1 and CDR2 (germline): MNHNS, SASEGT. The CDR3 sequence: CASSERDTPNYGYTF. CDR3 bases: TGTGCCAGCAGTGAAAGGGACACCCCTAACTATGGCTACACCTTC.

This chain connects TRBV6-5 to TRBJ1-5; 9 nucleotides line up with TRBD1. The CDR3 is 14 residues long. Germline assignment: CDR1 MNHEY and CDR2 SVGAGI. Unmatched junction bases numbered 6, after V lost 5 bases and J lost 7 bases. Here the CDR3 DNA reads TGTGCCAGCAGTCTCACAGGGGGCGGGCAGCCCCAGCATTTT. Translation: CASSLTGGGQPQHF.

This clone was recorded only once. CDR3 in amino acids: CASSQDAPVPFRSSYNSPLHF. In DNA, the CDR3 is TGCGCCAGCAGCCAAGATGCCCCTGTCCCCTTTCGGAGCTCCTATAATTCACCCCTCCACTTT. The V and J genes are TRBV4-3 and TRBJ1-6, with no clear D. The germline V gene has CDR1 LGHNA and CDR2 YSLEER. Trimming took off 0 bases at V and 0 bases at J, with 21 bases between the two ends. CDR3 length: 21 amino acids.

This chain connects TRBV6-5 to TRBJ2-1; TRBD1 matches at 8 bases. Germline V gene sequence: CDR1 MNHEY, CDR2 SVGAGI. V gave up 8 bases and J gave up 2 bases; unmatched junction bases: 2. The CDR3 totals 13 residues. Written as DNA, the CDR3 is TGTGCCAGCGCGGACAGGGCCTACAATGAGCAGTTCTTC. This translates into CASADRAYNEQFF.

The chain couples TRBV5-1 to TRBJ2-1, with 7 bases fitting TRBD1. Trimming cost V 7 bases and J 3 bases; bases outside gene matches: 7. Germline V gene lookup returns CDR1 SGHRS and CDR2 YFSETQ. The CDR3 consists of 14 residues. The CDR3 reads CASGQVPHYNEQFF. CDR3 DNA sequence: TGCGCCAGCGGACAGGTCCCACACTACAATGAGCAGTTCTTC.

The V gene is TRBV5-1, the J gene TRBJ1-1, with 7 bases identical to TRBD1. The germline V gene has CDR1 SGHRS and CDR2 YFSETQ. V trimming: 4 bases; J trimming: 8 bases; junction bases outside the gene matches: 11. The CDR3 covers 14 residues. CDR3 bases: TGCGCCAGCAGCAGGGACAGCCGCAACAACGAAGCTTTCTTT. This sequence encodes CASSRDSRNNEAFF. The entire variable domain, with the rest obtained from reference TRBV5-1 and TRBJ1-1, is as follows: KAGVTQTPRYLIKTRGQQVTLSCSPISGHRSVSWYQQTPGQGLQFLFEYFSETQRNKGNFPGRFSGRQFSNSRSEMNVSTLELGDSALYLCASSRDSRNNEAFFGQGTRLTVV.

This clone was detected only once. The CDR3, as DNA: TGTGCCTGGAACCCCCCGACAGGGTTGAGGGAAAAACTGTTTTTT. It is translated as CAWNPPTGLREKLFF. This sequence joins TRBV30 and TRBJ1-4; 7 positions agree with TRBD1. Germline loops: CDR1 GTSNPN, CDR2 SVGIG (reference sequence). Trimming took 4 bases from V and 8 from J; bases not matched to a gene: 13. The CDR3 is made up of 15 amino acids.

CDR3 DNA sequence: TGTGCCAGCAGCTTAGGACTCCGAGACACAGATACGCAGTATTTT. Translated, it gives CASSLGLRDTDTQYF. The chain uses TRBV7-9 and TRBJ2-3; D is unresolved. Germline values: CDR1 SEHNR, CDR2 FQNEAQ (reference sequence). Trimming removed 1 base from V and 2 bases from J, with 10 bases in between. This CDR3 has 15 amino acids.

CDR3: CASRRAGGMRDNEQFF. The CDR3 bases are TGTGCCAGTAGACGAGCGGGAGGGATGAGGGACAATGAGCAGTTCTTC. The chain carries TRBV19 and TRBJ2-1; 10 bases agree with TRBD2. This CDR3 is 16 amino acids long. The germline V gene has CDR1 LNHDA and CDR2 SQIVND (reference sequence). The ends lost 6 bases at V and 5 bases at J; junction bases unmatched: 10.